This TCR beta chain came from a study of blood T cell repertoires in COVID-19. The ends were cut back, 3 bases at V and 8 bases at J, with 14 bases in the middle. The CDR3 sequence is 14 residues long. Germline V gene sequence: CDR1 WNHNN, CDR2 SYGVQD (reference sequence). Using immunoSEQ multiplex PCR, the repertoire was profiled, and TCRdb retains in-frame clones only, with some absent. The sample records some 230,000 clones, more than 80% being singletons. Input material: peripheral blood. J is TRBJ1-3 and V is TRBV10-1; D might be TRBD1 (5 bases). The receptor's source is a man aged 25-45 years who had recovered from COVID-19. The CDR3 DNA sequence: TGCGCCAGCAGTGAATCGGGGGGATCGGACACCATATATTTT. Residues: CASSESGGSDTIYF.